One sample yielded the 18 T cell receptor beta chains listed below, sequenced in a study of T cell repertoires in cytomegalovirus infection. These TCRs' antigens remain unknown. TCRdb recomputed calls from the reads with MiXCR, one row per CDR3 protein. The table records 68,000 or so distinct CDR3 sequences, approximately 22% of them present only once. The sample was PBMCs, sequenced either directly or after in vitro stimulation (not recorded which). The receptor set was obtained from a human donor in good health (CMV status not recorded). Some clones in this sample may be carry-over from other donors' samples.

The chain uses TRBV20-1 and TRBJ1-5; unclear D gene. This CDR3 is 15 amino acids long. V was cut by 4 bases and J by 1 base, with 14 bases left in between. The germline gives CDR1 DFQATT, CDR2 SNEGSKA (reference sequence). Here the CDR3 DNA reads TGCAGTGCTAATTCTCAACTACGGAGCAATCAGCCCCAGCATTTT. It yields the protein CSANSQLRSNQPQHF.

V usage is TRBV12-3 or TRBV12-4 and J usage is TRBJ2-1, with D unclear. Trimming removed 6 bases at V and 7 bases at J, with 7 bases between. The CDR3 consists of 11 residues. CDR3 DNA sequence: TGTGCCAGCAGCCAAGGGAATGAGCAGTTCTTC. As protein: CASSQGNEQFF.

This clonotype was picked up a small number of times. Here the CDR3 DNA reads TGTGCCACCAGTGATCGCTTTGGTAGGAAAGGAGGCTACACCTTC. Amino acid sequence: CATSDRFGRKGGYTF. The chain recombines TRBV24-1 with TRBJ1-2; D unresolved. V was clipped by 3 bases and J by 8 bases, with 18 bases between them. From germline, CDR1 is KGHDR and CDR2 SFDVKD. The CDR3 is 15 residues long.

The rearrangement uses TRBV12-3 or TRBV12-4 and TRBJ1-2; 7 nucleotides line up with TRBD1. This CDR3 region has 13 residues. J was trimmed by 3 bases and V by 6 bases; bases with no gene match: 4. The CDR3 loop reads CASRPDRDYGYTF. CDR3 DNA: TGTGCCAGCAGACCAGACAGGGACTATGGCTACACCTTC.

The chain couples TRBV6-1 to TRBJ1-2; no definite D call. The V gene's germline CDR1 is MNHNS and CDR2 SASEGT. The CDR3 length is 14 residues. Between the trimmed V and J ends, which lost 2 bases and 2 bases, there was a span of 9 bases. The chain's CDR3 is CASSETARNYGYTF. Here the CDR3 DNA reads TGTGCCAGCAGTGAAACGGCGAGAAACTATGGCTACACCTTC.

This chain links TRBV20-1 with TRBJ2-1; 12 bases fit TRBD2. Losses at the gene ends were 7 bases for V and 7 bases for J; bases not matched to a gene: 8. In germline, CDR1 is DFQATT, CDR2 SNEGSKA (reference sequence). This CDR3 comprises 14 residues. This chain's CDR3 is CSVPTSGGGNEQFF. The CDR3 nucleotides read TGCAGTGTCCCGACTAGCGGGGGTGGGAATGAGCAGTTCTTC.

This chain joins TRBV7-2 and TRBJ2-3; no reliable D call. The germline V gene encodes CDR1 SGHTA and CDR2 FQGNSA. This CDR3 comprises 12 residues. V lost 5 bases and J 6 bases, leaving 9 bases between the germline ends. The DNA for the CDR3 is TGTGCCAGCAGCGCTTACCTGGATACGCAGTATTTT. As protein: CASSAYLDTQYF.

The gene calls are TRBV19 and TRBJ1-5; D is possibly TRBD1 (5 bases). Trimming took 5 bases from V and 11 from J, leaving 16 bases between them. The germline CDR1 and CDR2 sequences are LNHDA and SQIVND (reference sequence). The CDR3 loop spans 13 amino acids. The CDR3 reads CASSPLSQGAQHF. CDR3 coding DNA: TGTGCCAGTAGTCCACTATCCCAAGGGGCCCAGCATTTT.

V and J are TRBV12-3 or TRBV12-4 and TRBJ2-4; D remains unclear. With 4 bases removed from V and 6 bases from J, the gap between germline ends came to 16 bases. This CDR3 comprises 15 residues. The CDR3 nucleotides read TGTGCCAGCAGTTACTACCAAAGTATTGGAAACATTCAGTACTTC. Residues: CASSYYQSIGNIQYF.

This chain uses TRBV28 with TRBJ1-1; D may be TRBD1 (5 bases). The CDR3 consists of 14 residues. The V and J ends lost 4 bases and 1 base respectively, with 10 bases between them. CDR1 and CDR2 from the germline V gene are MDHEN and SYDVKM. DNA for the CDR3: TGTGCCAGCAGTTCCCCAGGGCAGAACACTGAAGCTTTCTTT. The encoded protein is CASSSPGQNTEAFF.

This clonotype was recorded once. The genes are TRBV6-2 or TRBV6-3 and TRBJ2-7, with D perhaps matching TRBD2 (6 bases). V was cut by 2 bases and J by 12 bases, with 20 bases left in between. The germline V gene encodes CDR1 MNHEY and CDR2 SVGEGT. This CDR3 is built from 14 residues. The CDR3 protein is CASSYRRVLLDGYF. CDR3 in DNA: TGTGCCAGCAGTTACCGGAGGGTTCTCCTAGACGGGTACTTC.

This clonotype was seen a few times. The CDR3 DNA sequence: TGTGCCAGCAGCCAAGATGGGTCGAGGCTACAAGAGACCCAGTACTTC. Translation gives CASSQDGSRLQETQYF. The gene calls are TRBV4-2 and TRBJ2-5; D unclear. The germline V and J ends were trimmed by 0 bases and 2 bases, with 13 bases remaining between them. The CDR3 runs to 16 residues. Per the germline V gene, CDR1 is LGHNA and CDR2 is YNFKEQ.

The DNA of the CDR3 is TGCAGCGTTCAGGGGACTAGCGGGGTCTCAGATACGCAGTATTTT. It specifies CSVQGTSGVSDTQYF. J is TRBJ2-3 and V is TRBV29-1, with 13 bases aligning to TRBD2. Germline V CDR1 and CDR2: SQVTM, ANQGSEA. The CDR3 loop spans 15 amino acids. The ends lost 5 bases at V and 4 bases at J; junction bases unmatched: 6.

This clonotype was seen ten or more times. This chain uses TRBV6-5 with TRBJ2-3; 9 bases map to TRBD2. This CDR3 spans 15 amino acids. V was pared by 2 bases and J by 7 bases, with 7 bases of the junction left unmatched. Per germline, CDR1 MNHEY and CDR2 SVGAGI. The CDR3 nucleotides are TGTGCCAGCAGTTACACCGGGACTAGCCTATATACGCAGTATTTT. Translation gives CASSYTGTSLYTQYF.

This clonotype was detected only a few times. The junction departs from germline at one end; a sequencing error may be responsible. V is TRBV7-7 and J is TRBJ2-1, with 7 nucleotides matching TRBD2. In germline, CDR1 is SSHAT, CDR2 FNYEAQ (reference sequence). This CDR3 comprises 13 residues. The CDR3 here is CASSLAGNNEQFF. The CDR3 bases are TGTGCTAGCAGCTTAGCGGGTAACAATGAGCAGTTCTTC.

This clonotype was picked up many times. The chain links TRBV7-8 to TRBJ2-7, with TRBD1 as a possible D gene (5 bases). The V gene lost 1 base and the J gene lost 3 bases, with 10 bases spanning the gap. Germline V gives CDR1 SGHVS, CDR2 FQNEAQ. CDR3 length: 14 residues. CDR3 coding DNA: TGTGCCAGCAGCTTAGGGGGCTCGAACTACGAGCAGTACGTC. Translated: CASSLGGSNYEQYV.

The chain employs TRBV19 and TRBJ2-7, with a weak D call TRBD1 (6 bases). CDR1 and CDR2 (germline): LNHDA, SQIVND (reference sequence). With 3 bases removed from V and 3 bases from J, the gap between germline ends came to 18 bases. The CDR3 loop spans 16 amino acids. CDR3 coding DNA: TGTGCCAGTAGTATGAACCCCGGACAGAACCACTACGAGCAGTACTTC. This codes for CASSMNPGQNHYEQYF.

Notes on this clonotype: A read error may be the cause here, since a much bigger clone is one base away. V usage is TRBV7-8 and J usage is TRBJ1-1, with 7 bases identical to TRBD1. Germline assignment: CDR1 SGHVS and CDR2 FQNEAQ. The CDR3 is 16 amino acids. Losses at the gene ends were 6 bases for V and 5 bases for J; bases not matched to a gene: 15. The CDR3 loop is CASSRLGQGDLTEAFF. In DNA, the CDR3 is TGTGCCAGCAGTCGACTTGGCCAGGGGGATTTGACTGAAGCTTTCTTT.